A single TCR beta chain is shown here with its context. This clonotype has ten or more counts. The specificity of this receptor is unknown. No much larger clone is present one base from it, and per-base qualities are unavailable. cDNA was synthesized by template-switch 5'RACE using a primer carrying a 10-nucleotide random unique molecular identifier by which each TCR transcript was tagged. Each sequencing run produced over 160 million TCR-beta sequences covering 15-18 subjects. The RNeasy kit was used for extraction of total RNA. The KAPA Real-time Library Amplification kit was used to amplify TCR-beta VDJ regions with primers targeting the TCR constant region and the 5'RACE anchor. Sample indexes and Illumina adaptors were added in a first PCR, after which library yield was increased in a second PCR. After Ampure bead purification, the roughly 650 bp TCR product was size-selected on a 2% E-gel SizeSelection system. Before pooling, library quality was checked on a Bioanalyzer, concentration was measured with Qubit, and libraries were quantified with the Kapa Library Quantification kit. An Illumina HiSeq 2500 was used to sequence the libraries paired-end at 2 x 150 bp. To increase sequence diversity, roughly 24-32% phiX was spiked into each library pool. Under the source paper's analysis protocol: Quality-filtered reads were processed with the UMI-based MiGEC pipeline, which removed over 75% of raw TCR sequences during error correction. IMGT germline references were used for aligning VDJ genes, and each clonotype was defined as a unique CDR3 amino acid sequence together with its V-J genes. Clonal expansion, Shannon diversity and CDR3 relatedness were evaluated with VDJtools (CalcPairwiseDistances, ClusterSamples), while phylogenetic trees were built in CLCbio workbench. A clone was classed as expanded if it had 8 or more unique UMIs, a cutoff based on coefficient-of-variation modelling across technical triplicates. TCRdb applied fastp at Q25 and MiXCR to the public reads, then kept only in-frame beta chains. One record per CDR3 amino acid sequence lists the most common genes and DNA. TCRdb's processing, not the authors' own work, is the source of the V and J calls. For this sample the table gives about 50,000 distinct CDR3 sequences, of which 10% were detected only once. Together, the top ten hold roughly 5.2% of the sample.

This sample is drawn from a study of neurological immune-mediated disorders (dated by TCRdb to about 2019). Notes on the research overall: Using UMI-based sequencing, the study compared peripheral blood TCR-beta repertoires from patients with HTLV-I-associated myelopathy (HAM/TSP), patients with multiple sclerosis, and healthy controls. Of the 68 subjects in the cohort, about 15 were HAM/TSP patients, about 34 were multiple sclerosis patients, and 20 were healthy controls. Longitudinal samples, technical triplicates and paired sorted CD4+ and CD8+ T-cell subsets, alongside PBMC samples, were included among the approximately 110 TCR-beta libraries.

Paper-wide results and their limitations: The highest TCR clonal expansion was observed in HAM/TSP patients, whereas the lowest was observed in MS patients, even when compared with healthy controls. Across subjects, expanded clones never shared an identical CDR3 amino acid sequence, which suggests that the TCR-beta repertoires in every group were private.

For the unsorted PBMC libraries, 2 million PBMCs were stored in RNAlater at -80 degrees C until RNA extraction and were used to generate the libraries. Peripheral blood was subjected to Ficoll-Hypaque density gradient centrifugation to isolate PBMCs, which were then cryopreserved in liquid nitrogen. The sequence came from a man in his 70s with HTLV-1-associated myelopathy (HAM/TSP). Sequenced material: PBMCs.

The nucleotide sequence reads as follows: TGTGCCAGCAAGGGGGGACAGCACCTAGCCAAAAACATTCAGTACTTC. This codes for CASKGGQHLAKNIQYF. The chain uses TRBV21-1 and TRBJ2-4; TRBD1 is taken as the D call from the table, unchecked against the DNA. TRBV21-1 is recorded as a pseudogene. The CDR3, from cysteine to phenylalanine, totals 16 residues. Only the CDR3 portion is preserved as DNA: 48 bases, with reading frame beginning at the first base.